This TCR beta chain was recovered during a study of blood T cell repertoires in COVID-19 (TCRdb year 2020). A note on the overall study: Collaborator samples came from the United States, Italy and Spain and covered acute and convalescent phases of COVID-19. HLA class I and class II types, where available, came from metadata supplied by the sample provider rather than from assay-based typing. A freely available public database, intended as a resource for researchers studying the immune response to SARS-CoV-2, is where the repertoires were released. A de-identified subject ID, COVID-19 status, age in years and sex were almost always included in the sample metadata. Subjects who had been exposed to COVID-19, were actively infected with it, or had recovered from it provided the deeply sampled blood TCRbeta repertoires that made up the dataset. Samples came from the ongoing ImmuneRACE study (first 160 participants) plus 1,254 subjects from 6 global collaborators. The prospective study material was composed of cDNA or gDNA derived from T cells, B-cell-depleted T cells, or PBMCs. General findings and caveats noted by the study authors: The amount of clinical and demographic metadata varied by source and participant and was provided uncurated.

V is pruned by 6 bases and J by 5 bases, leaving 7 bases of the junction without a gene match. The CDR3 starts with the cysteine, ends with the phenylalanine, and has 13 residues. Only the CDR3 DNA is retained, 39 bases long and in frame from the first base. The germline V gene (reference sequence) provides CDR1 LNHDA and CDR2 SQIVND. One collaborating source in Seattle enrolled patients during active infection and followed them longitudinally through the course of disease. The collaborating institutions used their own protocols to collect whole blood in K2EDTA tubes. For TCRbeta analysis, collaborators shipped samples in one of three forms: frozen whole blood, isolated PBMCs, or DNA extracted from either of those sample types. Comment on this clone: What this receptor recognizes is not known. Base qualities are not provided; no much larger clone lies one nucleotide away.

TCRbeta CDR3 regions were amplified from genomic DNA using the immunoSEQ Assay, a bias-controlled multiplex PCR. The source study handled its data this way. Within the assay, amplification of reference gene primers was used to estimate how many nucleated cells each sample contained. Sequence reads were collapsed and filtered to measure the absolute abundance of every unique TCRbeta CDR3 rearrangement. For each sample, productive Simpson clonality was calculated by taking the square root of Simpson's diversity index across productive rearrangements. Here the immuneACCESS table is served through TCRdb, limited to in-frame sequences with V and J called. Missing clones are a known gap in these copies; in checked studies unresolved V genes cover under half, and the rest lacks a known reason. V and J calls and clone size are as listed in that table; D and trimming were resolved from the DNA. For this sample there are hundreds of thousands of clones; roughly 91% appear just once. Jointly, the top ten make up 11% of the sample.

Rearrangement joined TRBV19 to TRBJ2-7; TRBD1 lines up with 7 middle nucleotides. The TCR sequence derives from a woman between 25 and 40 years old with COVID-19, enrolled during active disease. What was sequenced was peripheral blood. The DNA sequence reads TGTGCCAGTAGCGAGGGGGCTCCCCACGAGCAGTACTTC. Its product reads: CASSEGAPHEQYF.